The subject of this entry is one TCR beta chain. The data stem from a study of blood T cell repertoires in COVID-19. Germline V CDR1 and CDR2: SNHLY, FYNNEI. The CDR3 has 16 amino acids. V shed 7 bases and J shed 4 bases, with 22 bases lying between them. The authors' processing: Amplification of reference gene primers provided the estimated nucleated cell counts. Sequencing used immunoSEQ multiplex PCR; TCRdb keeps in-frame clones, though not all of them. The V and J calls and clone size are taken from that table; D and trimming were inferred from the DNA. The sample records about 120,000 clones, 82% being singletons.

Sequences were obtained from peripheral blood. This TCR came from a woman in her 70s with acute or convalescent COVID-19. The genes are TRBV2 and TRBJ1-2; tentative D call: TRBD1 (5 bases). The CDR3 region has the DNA TGTGCCAGCACCCCCGGGCTGTCTGGGGGGACCTATGGCTACACCTTC. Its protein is CASTPGLSGGTYGYTF.